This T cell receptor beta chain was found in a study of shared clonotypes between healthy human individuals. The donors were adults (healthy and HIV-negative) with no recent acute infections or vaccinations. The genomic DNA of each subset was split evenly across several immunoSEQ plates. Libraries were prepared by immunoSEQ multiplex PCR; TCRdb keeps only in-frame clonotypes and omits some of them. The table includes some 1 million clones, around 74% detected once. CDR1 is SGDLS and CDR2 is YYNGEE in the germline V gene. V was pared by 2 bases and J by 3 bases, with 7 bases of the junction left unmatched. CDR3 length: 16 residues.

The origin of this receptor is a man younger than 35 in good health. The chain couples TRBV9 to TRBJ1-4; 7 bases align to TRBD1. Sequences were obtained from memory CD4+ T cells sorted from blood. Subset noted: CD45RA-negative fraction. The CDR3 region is CASSVDRDSPNEKLFF. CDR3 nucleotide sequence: TGTGCCAGCAGCGTCGACCGGGACAGTCCTAATGAAAAACTGTTTTTT.